The 29 T cell receptor beta chains listed next were all sequenced from one sample in a study of blood T cell repertoires in COVID-19. Clones were read by immunoSEQ multiplex PCR, and TCRdb kept only the in-frame ones, dropping some. The table records some 380,000 clones, approximately 85% of them present only once. The specimen was PBMCs or T cells enriched from blood (not recorded which). Receptors were obtained from a woman in her thirties or forties with acute COVID-19.

The chain recombines TRBV11-2 with TRBJ1-5; the D is unclear. The germline V gene encodes CDR1 SGHAT and CDR2 FQNNGV. V was cut by 5 bases and J by 4 bases, with 18 bases left in between. This CDR3 has 16 residues. The CDR3 DNA reads as TGTGCCAGCAGCCAGGTATCCGTCACGGGAAATCAGCCCCAGCATTTT. Encoded protein: CASSQVSVTGNQPQHF.

This clone was observed a few times. The gene calls are TRBV5-1 and TRBJ1-3; D remains unclear. The germline V and J ends were trimmed by 6 bases and 0 bases, with 7 bases remaining between them. Germline V CDR1 and CDR2: SGHRS, YFSETQ. This CDR3 comprises 13 residues. This chain's CDR3 is CASNGDSGNTIYF. The CDR3 DNA reads as TGCGCCAGCAATGGAGACTCTGGAAACACCATATATTTT.

This chain joins TRBV10-3 and TRBJ2-5, with 9 bases matching TRBD1. The germline gives CDR1 ENHRY, CDR2 SYGVKD. After removal of 0 bases from V and 3 bases from J, the junction contained 2 bases not matched to a gene. This CDR3 has 15 amino acids. CDR3 bases: TGTGCCATCAGTGAGTCGGACAGGGGCAAAGAGACCCAGTACTTC. It yields the protein CAISESDRGKETQYF.

Concerning this clone itself: This sequence is one base from a far larger clone and is likely a read error. The CDR3, as DNA: TGTGCCAGCAGGGGGGGCACCGGGGAGCTGTTTTTT. Encoded protein: CASRGGTGELFF. The V gene is TRBV5-4, the J gene TRBJ2-2; possible D gene TRBD2, 6 bases. Germline CDR1 reads SGHNT; CDR2 reads YYREEE (reference sequence). The CDR3 is made up of 12 amino acids. V lost 5 bases and J 4 bases, leaving 6 bases between the germline ends.

The J gene is TRBJ2-4, the V gene TRBV19; TRBD1 is a possible D gene (6 bases). V shed 0 bases and J shed 0 bases, with 9 bases lying between them. Germline assignment: CDR1 LNHDA and CDR2 SQIVND (reference sequence). The CDR3 spans 16 residues. CDR3 amino acids: CASSIDRQVAKNIQYF. The DNA for the CDR3 is TGTGCCAGTAGTATAGACCGACAGGTAGCCAAAAACATTCAGTACTTC.

The rearrangement links TRBV7-6 to TRBJ2-3; tentatively, D is TRBD2 (6 bases). Germline CDR1 SGHVS, CDR2 FNYEAQ. The CDR3 has 15 amino acids. Trimming stripped 3 bases from V and 5 bases from J, with 15 bases between. CDR3 sequence reads: CASSLAGTDQDTQYF. In DNA, the CDR3 is TGTGCCAGCAGCTTGGCCGGGACTGATCAAGATACGCAGTATTTT.

This chain uses TRBV25-1 with TRBJ2-5; D possibly corresponds to TRBD2 (5 bases). The CDR3 runs 12 residues. The ends were cut back, 6 bases at V and 7 bases at J, with 12 bases in the middle. Germline V lookup: CDR1 MGHDK, CDR2 SYGVNS. Here the CDR3 reads CASRTIEGTQYF. CDR3 sequence (DNA): TGTGCCAGCAGGACAATTGAGGGGACCCAGTACTTC.

The chain recombines TRBV20-1 with TRBJ2-7, with 11 bases lining up with TRBD2. The germline CDR1 and CDR2 sequences are DFQATT and SNEGSKA (reference sequence). The CDR3 contains 17 residues. Losses at the gene ends were 3 bases for V and 0 bases for J; bases not matched to a gene: 10. CDR3: CSASYLAGGLSSYEQYF. The CDR3 DNA follows: TGCAGTGCTAGTTATCTAGCGGGGGGTCTAAGCTCCTACGAGCAGTACTTC.

The gene calls are TRBV5-1 and TRBJ2-7; 9 nucleotides match TRBD1. With 0 bases clipped from V and 6 bases from J, the junction kept 7 bases outside the gene matches. Germline assignment: CDR1 SGHRS and CDR2 YFSETQ. CDR3 length: 15 amino acids. CDR3 residues: CASSLVGDRASEQYF. The CDR3 DNA reads TGCGCCAGCAGCTTGGTAGGGGACAGGGCCAGCGAGCAGTACTTC.

V and J are TRBV9 and TRBJ1-3; no reliable D call. This CDR3 has 13 residues. The V gene's germline CDR1 is SGDLS and CDR2 YYNGEE. The V gene lost 0 bases and the J gene lost 4 bases, with 5 bases spanning the gap. The CDR3 sequence: CASSVDRGNTIYF. The CDR3 DNA is TGTGCCAGCAGCGTAGACAGAGGAAACACCATATATTTT. Looking up the rest from reference TRBV9 and TRBJ1-3 gives the full variable domain: DSGVTQTPKHLITATGQRVTLRCSPRSGDLSVYWYQQSLDQGLQFLIQYYNGEERAKGNILERFSAQQFPDLHSELNLSSLELGDSALYFCASSVDRGNTIYFGEGSWLTVV.

This rearrangement joins TRBV7-2 to TRBJ2-1; 13 nucleotides align to TRBD2. With 3 bases clipped from V and 8 bases from J, the junction kept 1 base outside the gene matches. Germline assignment: CDR1 SGHTA and CDR2 FQGNSA. The CDR3 runs to 14 residues. CDR3 in DNA: TGTGCCAGCAGCTTTACTAGCGGGGGGGATGAGCAGTTCTTC. Its protein is CASSFTSGGDEQFF.

The chain employs TRBV2 and TRBJ2-5; TRBD1 is a possible D gene (6 bases). This CDR3 has 12 residues. CDR1 and CDR2 (germline): SNHLY, FYNNEI. Trimming stripped 6 bases from V and 7 bases from J, with 12 bases between. The CDR3 is CASSRDTATQYF. In DNA, the CDR3 is TGTGCCAGCAGCAGGGACACGGCGACCCAGTACTTC.

The CDR3 DNA follows: TGTGCCAGCAGCCAAGAAGGACAGGGTGATTCACCCCTCCACTTT. It yields the protein CASSQEGQGDSPLHF. This chain links TRBV3-1 (or the pseudogene TRBV3-2) with TRBJ1-6; 8 bases fit TRBD1. With V trimmed by 0 bases and J by 8 bases, 3 bases remained unmatched. The germline CDR1 and CDR2 sequences are LGHDT and YNNKEL (reference sequence). The CDR3 is made up of 15 amino acids.

The chain links TRBV5-1 to TRBJ2-2; the match to TRBD2 covers 12 bases. The CDR3 spans 18 residues. Looked up from germline, CDR1 is SGHRS and CDR2 is YFSETQ. Germline trimming cut 2 bases from V and 0 bases from J; bases unmatched to any gene: 5. The CDR3 is CASSFGTSGRANTGELFF. CDR3 coding DNA: TGCGCCAGCAGCTTTGGGACTAGCGGGCGCGCGAACACCGGGGAGCTGTTTTTT.

The chain links TRBV6-5 to TRBJ1-6; tentatively, D is TRBD1 (6 bases). The germline CDR1 and CDR2 sequences are MNHEY and SVGAGI. The CDR3 extends over 15 amino acids. Trimming shortened V by 4 bases and J by 10 bases, and 17 bases separated the two germline ends. CDR3 in amino acids: CASSSTDSPASPLHF. For the CDR3, the DNA is TGTGCCAGCAGTTCTACGGACAGTCCGGCCTCACCCCTCCACTTT.

The sample holds a few counts of this clone. V gene TRBV3-1 (or the pseudogene TRBV3-2) combines with J gene TRBJ2-1, with 10 bases aligning to TRBD1. The CDR3 spans 18 residues. CDR1 and CDR2 from the germline V gene are LGHDT and YNNKEL (reference sequence). V lost 6 bases to trimming and J lost 9 bases; unmatched junction nucleotides: 20. The CDR3 DNA is TGTGCCAGCAGTCCCGAAACAAGTAAAGACAGGGGGCAAGGTGAGCAGTTCTTC. Residues: CASSPETSKDRGQGEQFF.

The table lists this clone with a few counts. The CDR3 is CASSERRGYGYTF. The CDR3, as DNA: TGTGCCAGCAGCGAGCGACGGGGCTATGGCTACACCTTC. This sequence joins TRBV9 and TRBJ1-2; D is ambiguous. Trimming removed 3 bases from V and 4 bases from J, with 10 bases in between. Germline lookup yields CDR1 SGDLS and CDR2 YYNGEE. This CDR3 contains 13 residues. Full variable domain (rest looked up from reference TRBV9 and TRBJ1-2): DSGVTQTPKHLITATGQRVTLRCSPRSGDLSVYWYQQSLDQGLQFLIQYYNGEERAKGNILERFSAQQFPDLHSELNLSSLELGDSALYFCASSERRGYGYTFGSGTRLTVV.

The chain employs TRBV7-2 and TRBJ1-4; D possibly corresponds to TRBD1 (5 bases). V was shortened by 5 bases and J by 3 bases, with 13 bases between the two germline ends. CDR3 size: 15 residues. Germline V gene lookup returns CDR1 SGHTA and CDR2 FQGNSA. CDR3 nucleotide sequence: TGTGCCAGCAGCACCCAAACAGGTCCTAATGAAAAACTGTTTTTT. This codes for CASSTQTGPNEKLFF.

The chain has TRBV5-1 and TRBJ1-3, with D tentatively TRBD1 (6 bases). CDR3 length: 15 amino acids. The V end lost 4 bases, the J end lost 4 bases, and 15 bases lay between the germline ends. CDR1 and CDR2 (germline): SGHRS, YFSETQ. The CDR3 DNA reads as TGCGCCAGCAGCCTTTCAGGGGATGCGGGAAACACCATATATTTT. Protein sequence: CASSLSGDAGNTIYF.

The chain links TRBV9 to TRBJ2-6; 8 nucleotides align to TRBD2. The CDR3 is made up of 18 amino acids. Germline-derived CDR1 and CDR2 are SGDLS and YYNGEE. With 3 bases clipped from V and 3 bases from J, the junction kept 11 bases outside the gene matches. CDR3 sequence: CASSAQLAGNRGANVLTF. CDR3 bases: TGTGCCAGCAGCGCCCAGTTAGCGGGAAACCGTGGGGCCAACGTCCTGACTTTC.

The V and J genes are TRBV25-1 and TRBJ2-1; D might be TRBD2 (7 bases). The germline V gene has CDR1 MGHDK and CDR2 SYGVNS. The CDR3 consists of 16 residues. Trimming took 4 bases from V and 9 from J, leaving 22 bases between them. CDR3 region: CASSGISGGPQSEQFF. CDR3 sequence (DNA): TGTGCCAGCAGTGGAATCTCCGGGGGGCCTCAGAGTGAGCAGTTCTTC.

The V call is TRBV7-9, the J call TRBJ2-1; the D is unclear. Germline V gives CDR1 SEHNR, CDR2 FQNEAQ (reference sequence). The CDR3 length is 11 residues. With 5 bases removed from V and 5 bases from J, the gap between germline ends came to 4 bases. CDR3 sequence: CASSGDNEQFF. CDR3 coding DNA: TGTGCCAGCAGCGGAGACAATGAGCAGTTCTTC.

This chain joins TRBV3-1 (or the pseudogene TRBV3-2) and TRBJ2-5; TRBD2 matches 7 bases. This CDR3 has 16 residues. Germline loops: CDR1 LGHDT, CDR2 YNNKEL (reference sequence). The trim removed 0 bases at V and 5 bases at J, leaving 9 bases unmatched. The DNA for the CDR3 is TGTGCCAGCAGCCAAGATGGGGTCAGCGGGGCGGAGACCCAGTACTTC. It is translated as CASSQDGVSGAETQYF.

The chain has TRBV2 and TRBJ2-3, with 8 bases lining up with TRBD1. From germline, CDR1 is SNHLY and CDR2 FYNNEI. V trimming: 1 base; J trimming: 3 bases; junction bases outside the gene matches: 3. The CDR3 has 15 residues. The CDR3 loop reads CASSEGQGATDTQYF. The CDR3, as DNA: TGTGCCAGCAGTGAAGGGCAGGGGGCTACAGATACGCAGTATTTT.

The chain combines TRBV19 with TRBJ1-1; the D is unclear. The CDR3 is 14 residues long. Germline V CDR1 and CDR2: LNHDA, SQIVND (reference sequence). Trimming pared 5 bases from V and 0 bases from J, leaving 10 bases between. This CDR3 is CASSVADMNTEAFF. Written as DNA, the CDR3 is TGTGCCAGTAGTGTGGCAGATATGAACACTGAAGCTTTCTTT.

The chain joins TRBV3-1 (or the pseudogene TRBV3-2) to TRBJ1-2, with D tentatively TRBD1 (5 bases). The CDR3 consists of 16 residues. V was cut by 1 base and J by 3 bases, with 15 bases left in between. Germline CDR1 reads LGHDT; CDR2 reads YNNKEL (reference sequence). CDR3 bases: TGTGCCAGCAGCCAAGCATCCGGACGGGGGGACTATGGCTACACCTTC. This codes for CASSQASGRGDYGYTF.

This chain links TRBV21-1 with TRBJ1-4; TRBD1 is the table's D call and was not checked against the DNA. TRBV21-1 is tagged as a pseudogene. The length of the CDR3 is 16 residues. The CDR3 nucleotides are TGTGCCAGCTTTTCCGGGACAGGGGTCAATAATGAAAAACTGTTTTTT. It is translated as CASFSGTGVNNEKLFF.

J is TRBJ2-1 and V is TRBV7-6; a possible D gene is TRBD2 (6 bases). With 5 bases removed from V and 0 bases from J, the gap between germline ends came to 14 bases. The CDR3 totals 16 residues. Germline V gene lookup returns CDR1 SGHVS and CDR2 FNYEAQ. CDR3 coding DNA: TGTGCCAGCAGCCTCAGGGACTCAGGCTCCTACAATGAGCAGTTCTTC. It encodes CASSLRDSGSYNEQFF.

This chain uses TRBV5-1 with TRBJ2-3; 9 bases align to TRBD2. The CDR3 is 15 residues long. Germline V gives CDR1 SGHRS, CDR2 YFSETQ. V dropped 4 bases and J dropped 4; count of bases not matched to a gene: 7. Here the CDR3 DNA reads TGCGCCAGCAGCCCGCCGCGGGGGGGGGCAGATACGCAGTATTTT. Amino acid sequence: CASSPPRGGADTQYF.